The 8 T cell receptor beta chains reported below all come from one sample, sequenced in a study of blood T cell repertoires in COVID-19. Generated by immunoSEQ multiplex PCR, the TCRdb table keeps only in-frame clones and is missing some. The profile shows roughly 47,000 clones, 75% to 90% of them singletons. The specimen sequenced was peripheral blood. These receptors all stem from a woman of 80 years or more with COVID-19, enrolled during active disease.

This clone was seen a few times. The chain carries TRBV9 and TRBJ2-2, with 7 bases lining up with TRBD2. V lost 1 base and J lost 4; bases outside the gene matches: 4. CDR3 length: 15 residues. CDR1 and CDR2 (germline): SGDLS, YYNGEE. The CDR3: CASSVSGIPTGELFF. The CDR3 nucleotides are TGTGCCAGCAGCGTAAGCGGGATCCCCACCGGGGAGCTGTTTTTT.

The gene calls are TRBV7-8 and TRBJ2-1; TRBD2 might be the D (6 bases). The V and J ends lost 1 base and 10 bases respectively, with 11 bases between them. The length of the CDR3 is 13 residues. The V gene's germline CDR1 is SGHVS and CDR2 FQNEAQ. CDR3 in amino acids: CASSLGLADEQFF. The CDR3 DNA follows: TGTGCCAGCAGCTTAGGGTTAGCGGACGAGCAGTTCTTC.

The CDR3: CASSPSLNRQGSSGYTF. The CDR3 DNA sequence: TGTGCCAGCTCTCCCTCGTTAAATAGACAGGGGTCTTCGGGCTACACCTTC. The chain links TRBV18 to TRBJ1-2; the match to TRBD1 covers 8 bases. Germline V CDR1 and CDR2: KGHSH, LQKENI. V shed 6 bases and J 8 bases; nucleotides not matched to a gene: 20. This CDR3 comprises 17 residues.

CDR3 in DNA: TGCGCCAGCAGCTACAAGGCGGGACAGGGGGATTACGAGCAGTACTTC. Translation gives CASSYKAGQGDYEQYF. J is TRBJ2-7 and V is TRBV4-3, with TRBD1 identical over 11 bases. V lost 5 bases to trimming and J lost 4 bases; unmatched junction nucleotides: 10. Germline values: CDR1 LGHNA, CDR2 YSLEER. The CDR3 totals 16 residues.

The V gene is TRBV6-1, the J gene TRBJ1-4, with TRBD1 matching 9 bases. CDR3 length equals 14 residues. Germline trimming cut 1 base from V and 7 bases from J; bases unmatched to any gene: 1. Per germline, CDR1 MNHNS and CDR2 SASEGT. DNA of the CDR3: TGTGCCAGCAGTGAAGACAGGGGGCGTGAAAAACTGTTTTTT. Its protein is CASSEDRGREKLFF.

The rearrangement links TRBV18 to TRBJ1-4, with D hard to call. The germline V gene has CDR1 KGHSH and CDR2 LQKENI. The CDR3 extends over 16 amino acids. The V gene lost 1 base and the J gene lost 6 bases, with 15 bases spanning the gap. The CDR3 coding sequence is TGTGCCAGCTCACCACTTGTAGGTACCGGGGATGAAAAACTGTTTTTT. Protein sequence: CASSPLVGTGDEKLFF.

The chain carries TRBV5-1 and TRBJ1-6; weak D call: TRBD1 (6 bases). V dropped 2 bases and J dropped 3 bases, with 9 bases sitting between them. This CDR3 is built from 15 residues. Per the germline V gene, CDR1 is SGHRS and CDR2 is YFSETQ. CDR3 DNA sequence: TGCGCCAGCAGCTTTGGACAGCTCTATAATTCACCCCTCCACTTT. The encoded protein is CASSFGQLYNSPLHF.

This clone was detected once. V and J are TRBV18 and TRBJ1-3, with 10 nucleotides matching TRBD1. Germline lookup yields CDR1 KGHSH and CDR2 LQKENI. V lost 3 bases, J lost 0 bases, and 2 bases stayed unmatched. The CDR3 is 16 amino acids. In nucleotides, the CDR3 is TGTGCCAGCTCACCGGGACAGGGGAACTCTGGAAACACCATATATTTT. As protein: CASSPGQGNSGNTIYF. Drawing the rest from reference TRBV18 and TRBJ1-3, the complete variable domain is NAGVMQNPRHLVRRRGQEARLRCSPMKGHSHVYWYRQLPEEGLKFMVYLQKENIIDESGMPKERFSAEFPKEGPSILRIQQVVRGDSAAYFCASSPGQGNSGNTIYFGEGSWLTVV.